What follows is one T cell receptor beta chain and its context. Germline CDR1 is MNHEY and CDR2 is SVGEGT. CDR3 size: 15 residues. With 2 bases removed from V and 2 bases from J, the gap between germline ends came to 13 bases. Original handling: Estimation of nucleated cell counts relied on the amplification of reference gene primers. TCRdb keeps only in-frame clones here, not all; method: immunoSEQ multiplex PCR. From that table come the V and J calls and clone size; the DNA was used to work out D and trimming. Of 65,000 to 80,000 clones in the sample, roughly 89% are singletons; the top ten hold about 6.1%. These data belong to a study of blood T cell repertoires in COVID-19. Study as a whole: Collection of acute and convalescent COVID-19 samples took place in the United States, Italy and Spain. Nucleic acid was either cDNA or gDNA, and it came from T cells, B-cell-depleted T cells, or PBMCs.

The receptor's source is a human donor in a cohort sampled during active COVID-19. The chain employs TRBV6-2 or TRBV6-3 and TRBJ2-7; the D gene is possibly TRBD1 (6 bases). The sample consisted of peripheral blood. CDR3: CASSYGTPQTYEQYF. The DNA for the CDR3 is TGTGCCAGCAGTTACGGGACACCTCAAACCTACGAGCAGTACTTC.